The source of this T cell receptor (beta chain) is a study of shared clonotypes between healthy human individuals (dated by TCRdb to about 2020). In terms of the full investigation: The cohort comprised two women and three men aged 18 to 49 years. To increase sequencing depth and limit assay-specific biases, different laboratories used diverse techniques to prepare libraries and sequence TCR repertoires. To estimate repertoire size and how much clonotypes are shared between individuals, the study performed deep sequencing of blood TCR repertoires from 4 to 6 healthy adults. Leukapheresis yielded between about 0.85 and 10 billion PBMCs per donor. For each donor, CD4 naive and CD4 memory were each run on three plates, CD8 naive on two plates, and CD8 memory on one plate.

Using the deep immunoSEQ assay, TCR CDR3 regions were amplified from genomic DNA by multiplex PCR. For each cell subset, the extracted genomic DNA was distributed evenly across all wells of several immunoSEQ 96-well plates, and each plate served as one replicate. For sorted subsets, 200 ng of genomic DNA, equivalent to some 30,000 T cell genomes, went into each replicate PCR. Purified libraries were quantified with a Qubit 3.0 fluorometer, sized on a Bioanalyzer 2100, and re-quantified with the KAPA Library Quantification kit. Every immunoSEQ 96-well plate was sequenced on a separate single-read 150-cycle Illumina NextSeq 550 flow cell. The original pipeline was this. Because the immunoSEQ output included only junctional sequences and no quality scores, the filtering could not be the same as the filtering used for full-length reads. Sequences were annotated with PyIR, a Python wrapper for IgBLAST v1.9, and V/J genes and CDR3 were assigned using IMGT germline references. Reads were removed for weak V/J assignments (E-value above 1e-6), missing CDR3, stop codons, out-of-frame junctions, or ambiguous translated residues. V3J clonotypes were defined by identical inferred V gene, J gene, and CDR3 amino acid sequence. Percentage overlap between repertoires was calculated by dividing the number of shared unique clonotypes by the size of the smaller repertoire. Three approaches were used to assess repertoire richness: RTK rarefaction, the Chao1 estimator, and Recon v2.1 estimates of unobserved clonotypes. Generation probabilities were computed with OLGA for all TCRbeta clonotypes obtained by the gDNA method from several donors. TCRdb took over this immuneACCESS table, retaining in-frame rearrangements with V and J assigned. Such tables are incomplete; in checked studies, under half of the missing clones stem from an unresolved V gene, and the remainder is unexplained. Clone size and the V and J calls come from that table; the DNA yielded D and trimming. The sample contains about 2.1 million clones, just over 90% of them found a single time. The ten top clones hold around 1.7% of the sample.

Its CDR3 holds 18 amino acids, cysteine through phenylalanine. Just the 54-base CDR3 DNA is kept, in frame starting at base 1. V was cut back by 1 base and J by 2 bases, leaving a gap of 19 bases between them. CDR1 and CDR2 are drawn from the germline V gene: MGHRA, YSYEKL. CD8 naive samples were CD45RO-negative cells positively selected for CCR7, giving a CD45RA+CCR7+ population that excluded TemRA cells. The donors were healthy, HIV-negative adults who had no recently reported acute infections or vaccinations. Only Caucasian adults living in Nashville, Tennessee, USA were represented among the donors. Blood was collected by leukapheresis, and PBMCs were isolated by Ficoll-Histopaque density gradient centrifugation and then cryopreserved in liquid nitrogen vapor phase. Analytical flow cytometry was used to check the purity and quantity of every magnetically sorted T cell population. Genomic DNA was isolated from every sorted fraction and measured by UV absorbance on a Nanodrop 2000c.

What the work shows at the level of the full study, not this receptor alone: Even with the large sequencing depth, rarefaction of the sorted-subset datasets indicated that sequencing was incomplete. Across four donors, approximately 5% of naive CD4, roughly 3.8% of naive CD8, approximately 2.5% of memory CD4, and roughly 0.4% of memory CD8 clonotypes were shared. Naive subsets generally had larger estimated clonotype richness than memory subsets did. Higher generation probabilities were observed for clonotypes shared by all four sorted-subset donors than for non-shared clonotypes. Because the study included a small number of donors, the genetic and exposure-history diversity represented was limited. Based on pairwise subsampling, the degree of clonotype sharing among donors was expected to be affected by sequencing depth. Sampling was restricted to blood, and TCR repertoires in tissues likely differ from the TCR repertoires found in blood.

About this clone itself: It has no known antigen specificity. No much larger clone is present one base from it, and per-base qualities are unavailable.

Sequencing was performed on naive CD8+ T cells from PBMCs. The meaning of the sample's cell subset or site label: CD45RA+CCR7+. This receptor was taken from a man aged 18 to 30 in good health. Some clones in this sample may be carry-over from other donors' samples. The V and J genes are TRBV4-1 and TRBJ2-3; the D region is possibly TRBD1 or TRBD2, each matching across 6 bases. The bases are TGCGCCAGCAGCCAAGTGAGGGGGGAGACAGGCGTCACAGATACGCAGTATTTT. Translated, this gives CASSQVRGETGVTDTQYF.